What follows describes a single T cell receptor beta chain. The sample originates from a study of T cell changes during pregnancy in multiple sclerosis. CDR1 is SGDLS, CDR2 YYNGEE, per germline. The CDR3 is 14 residues long. Trimming left V 3 bases short and J 2 bases short, with 9 bases between. Data came from immunoSEQ multiplex PCR; TCRdb stores just in-frame clones and leaves some out. The sample consists of about 67,000 clones, approximately 90% of them appearing once. The sequence was collected from a female donor with multiple sclerosis, enrolled in a pregnancy study. The chain couples TRBV9 to TRBJ1-3; possibly TRBD1 for D (6 bases). Specimen: peripheral blood, collected in the second trimester of pregnancy. The CDR3 spells CASSGGGAGNTIYF. The CDR3 DNA sequence: TGTGCCAGCAGCGGAGGGGGGGCTGGAAACACCATATATTTT. The complete variable domain, with remaining parts taken from reference TRBV9 and TRBJ1-3, reads DSGVTQTPKHLITATGQRVTLRCSPRSGDLSVYWYQQSLDQGLQFLIQYYNGEERAKGNILERFSAQQFPDLHSELNLSSLELGDSALYFCASSGGGAGNTIYFGEGSWLTVV.